The 19 T cell receptor beta chains below come from one sample, sequenced in a study of cytomegalovirus exposure and HLA in healthy donors. The table came from immunoSEQ multiplex PCR; TCRdb's copy has only in-frame clones and leaves some out. Here the sample spans under 95,000 clones, roughly 91% being singletons. The specimen was PBMCs. Every receptor here comes from a young man in good health and CMV-seronegative.

This clone has only one observation. V and J are TRBV19 and TRBJ1-2, with TRBD1 matching over 7 bases. The CDR3 is 16 residues long. Germline loops: CDR1 LNHDA, CDR2 SQIVND (reference sequence). V shed 5 bases and J 4 bases; nucleotides not matched to a gene: 13. CDR3 nucleotide sequence: TGTGCCAGTAGTTCTACCTTGACAGGGAGAAGCTATGGCTACACCTTC. Encoded protein: CASSSTLTGRSYGYTF.

The CDR3 DNA sequence: TGTGCCAGCAGTGAACCACTTCCTAGCGGCCTAGCAGATACGCAGTATTTT. It is translated as CASSEPLPSGLADTQYF. The chain has TRBV6-1 and TRBJ2-3, with 7 bases fitting TRBD2. This CDR3 region has 17 residues. Germline V lookup: CDR1 MNHNS, CDR2 SASEGT. V lost 2 bases to trimming and J lost 4 bases; unmatched junction nucleotides: 12.

This clone has just a few counts. The chain combines TRBV10-2 with TRBJ1-4; D not resolved. The CDR3 is 13 residues long. CDR1 is WSHSY and CDR2 is SAAADI in the germline V gene. V gave up 3 bases and J gave up 8 bases, with 10 bases separating them. Written as DNA, the CDR3 is TGCGCCAGCAGTGAAAACCGAGGGGAAAAACTGTTTTTT. This codes for CASSENRGEKLFF.

CDR3 residues: CASSNTFMNTEAFF. The CDR3 coding sequence is TGTGCCAGCAGCAACACCTTCATGAACACTGAAGCTTTCTTT. This chain connects TRBV6-5 to TRBJ1-1; no clear D. CDR1 is MNHEY and CDR2 is SVGAGI in the germline V gene. The CDR3 is made up of 14 amino acids. The V end lost 6 bases, the J end lost 0 bases, and 11 bases lay between the germline ends.

This chain joins TRBV6-6 and TRBJ1-1, with D possibly matching TRBD1 (5 bases). The V end lost 6 bases, the J end lost 4 bases, and 15 bases lay between the germline ends. Germline assignment: CDR1 MNHNY and CDR2 SVGAGI (reference sequence). The CDR3 has 14 residues. The CDR3 sequence is CASSFDWQGTEAFF. In nucleotides, the CDR3 is TGTGCCAGCAGCTTCGACTGGCAGGGCACTGAAGCTTTCTTT.

V is TRBV6-1 and J is TRBJ2-1, with 9 bases lining up with TRBD1. Germline CDR1 MNHNS, CDR2 SASEGT. This CDR3 has 16 amino acids. Trimming took 3 bases from V and 7 from J; bases not matched to a gene: 10. The CDR3 DNA sequence: TGTGCCAGCAGTGAGGGACCGGGACAGGGTACTAATGAGCAGTTCTTC. The encoded protein is CASSEGPGQGTNEQFF.

The chain links TRBV4-1 to TRBJ2-1, with TRBD2 identical over 14 bases. The length of the CDR3 is 13 residues. Germline values: CDR1 MGHRA, CDR2 YSYEKL. After removal of 3 bases from V and 15 bases from J, the junction contained 4 bases not matched to a gene. The CDR3 spells CASSQGLAGVWFF. CDR3 coding DNA: TGCGCCAGCAGCCAGGGACTAGCGGGAGTTTGGTTCTTC.

This sequence joins TRBV6-6 and TRBJ1-2; D is uncertain. Per the germline V gene, CDR1 is MNHNY and CDR2 is SVGAGI (reference sequence). V lost 6 bases, J lost 1 base, and 12 bases lay in between. This CDR3 has 14 amino acids. Written as DNA, the CDR3 is TGTGCCAGCAGCGTCGGGAGAAGTAACTATGGCTACACCTTC. Translated, it gives CASSVGRSNYGYTF.

This CDR3 is CASSAGTDGNTIYF. In nucleotides, the CDR3 is TGTGCCAGCAGCGCCGGGACAGATGGAAACACCATATATTTT. The J gene is TRBJ1-3, the V gene TRBV7-6; 7 bases agree with TRBD1. The CDR3 loop spans 14 amino acids. The V gene's germline CDR1 is SGHVS and CDR2 FNYEAQ. The ends lost 5 bases at V and 3 bases at J; junction bases unmatched: 4.

The V gene is TRBV6-5, the J gene TRBJ1-1; TRBD1 matches at 7 bases. J lost 1 base, V lost 3 bases, and 5 bases had no gene match. The CDR3 spans 15 residues. Germline V gene lookup returns CDR1 MNHEY and CDR2 SVGAGI. The CDR3 DNA sequence: TGTGCCAGCAGTTATGGGACAGCCCAGAACACTGAAGCTTTCTTT. It encodes CASSYGTAQNTEAFF.

The chain links TRBV29-1 to TRBJ2-7, with D maybe TRBD2 (6 bases). Germline lookup yields CDR1 SQVTM and CDR2 ANQGSEA. The V end lost 6 bases, the J end lost 3 bases, and 15 bases lay between the germline ends. The CDR3 is 13 amino acids. CDR3 in amino acids: CSVRLVSSYEQYF. The DNA of the CDR3 is TGCAGCGTAAGACTAGTGTCTAGCTACGAGCAGTACTTC.

This clone was recorded only once. The genes are TRBV7-6 and TRBJ1-2; D might be TRBD1 (5 bases). The CDR3 extends over 16 amino acids. Trimming shortened V by 2 bases and J by 0 bases, and 13 bases separated the two germline ends. Germline V CDR1 and CDR2: SGHVS, FNYEAQ. This chain's CDR3 is CASSLKGRATNYGYTF. CDR3 in DNA: TGTGCCAGCAGCTTAAAGGGCAGGGCCACTAACTATGGCTACACCTTC.

The chain carries TRBV5-1 and TRBJ1-1; no clear D. With 0 bases removed from V and 5 bases from J, the gap between germline ends came to 11 bases. Germline-derived CDR1 and CDR2 are SGHRS and YFSETQ. The CDR3 consists of 14 residues. CDR3 bases: TGCGCCAGCAGCTTGGCGGAGGGATGGACTGAAGCTTTCTTT. It is translated as CASSLAEGWTEAFF.

The chain carries TRBV19 and TRBJ1-3; 7 bases fit TRBD1. Germline trimming cut 4 bases from V and 5 bases from J; bases unmatched to any gene: 14. Germline-derived CDR1 and CDR2 are LNHDA and SQIVND (reference sequence). The length of the CDR3 is 17 residues. DNA for the CDR3: TGTGCCAGTAGTAGAACCCTCCAGGGGGAAAATCGAAACACCATATATTTT. Protein: CASSRTLQGENRNTIYF.

This chain links TRBV6-1 with TRBJ1-2; possible D gene TRBD1, 6 bases. Germline loops: CDR1 MNHNS, CDR2 SASEGT. V lost 5 bases and J lost 9, with 16 bases in between. The CDR3 loop spans 13 amino acids. The CDR3 spells CASSLGQAYSYTF. CDR3 DNA sequence: TGTGCCAGCAGTTTGGGACAAGCATATAGCTACACCTTC.

This chain's CDR3 is CASSPPRADAEQYF. The CDR3 DNA follows: TGCGCCAGCAGCCCCCCGAGGGCGGATGCCGAGCAGTACTTC. The V gene is TRBV5-1, the J gene TRBJ2-7, with D perhaps TRBD2 (5 bases). The CDR3 runs 14 residues. V lost 4 bases, J lost 6 bases, and 17 bases lay in between. Germline-derived CDR1 and CDR2 are SGHRS and YFSETQ.

The J gene is TRBJ2-5, the V gene TRBV2; tentatively, D is TRBD2 (5 bases). Germline loops: CDR1 SNHLY, CDR2 FYNNEI. V lost 8 bases to trimming and J lost 7 bases, with 14 bases between them. The CDR3 spans 12 residues. Written as DNA, the CDR3 is TGTGCCAGCGCTCATCGGAGCGGGACCCAGTACTTC. Its protein is CASAHRSGTQYF.

This chain links TRBV6-5 with TRBJ1-5; perhaps TRBD1 as D (5 bases). V was shortened by 5 bases and J by 5 bases, with 10 bases between the two germline ends. This CDR3 region has 13 residues. Looked up from germline, CDR1 is MNHEY and CDR2 is SVGAGI. The CDR3 spells CASSPGHHQPQHF. The CDR3 coding sequence is TGTGCCAGCAGTCCCGGACATCATCAGCCCCAGCATTTT.

The chain couples TRBV19 to TRBJ1-4; D remains ambiguous. Per the germline V gene, CDR1 is LNHDA and CDR2 is SQIVND (reference sequence). Trimming cost V 5 bases and J 5 bases, with 15 bases left between them. The CDR3 loop spans 15 amino acids. CDR3 residues: CASSPHEGLNEKLFF. Written as DNA, the CDR3 is TGTGCCAGTAGTCCTCATGAGGGTCTAAATGAAAAACTGTTTTTT.